Below are 30 T cell receptor beta chains sequenced from a single sample in a study of blood T cell repertoires in COVID-19. The table came from immunoSEQ multiplex PCR; TCRdb's copy has only in-frame clones and leaves some out. Among 100,000 to 150,000 clones listed, roughly 74% were seen once. Sequencing was performed on peripheral blood. These TCRs come from a man older than 75 with COVID-19, enrolled during active disease.

The chain carries TRBV24-1 and TRBJ2-1; 8 bases map to TRBD2. The CDR3 totals 16 residues. With V trimmed by 5 bases and J by 3 bases, 8 bases remained unmatched. CDR1 KGHDR and CDR2 SFDVKD come from the germline V gene. DNA of the CDR3: TGTGCCACCAGTGGGGGACGGGGGGGCCACTACAATGAGCAGTTCTTC. It is translated as CATSGGRGGHYNEQFF.

This chain connects TRBV25-1 to TRBJ1-1; TRBD1 is a possible D gene (6 bases). With 6 bases removed from V and 1 base from J, the gap between germline ends came to 9 bases. Germline CDR1 is MGHDK and CDR2 is SYGVNS. The CDR3 is made up of 13 amino acids. CDR3 nucleotides: TGTGCCAGCAGGGAGGACAGGAACACTGAAGCTTTCTTT. Amino acids: CASREDRNTEAFF.

This chain uses TRBV6-5 with TRBJ2-5; 15 bases agree with TRBD2. Trimming removed 4 bases from V and 4 bases from J; junction bases left unmatched: 1. The CDR3 is 15 residues long. In germline, CDR1 is MNHEY, CDR2 SVGAGI. CDR3 DNA sequence: TGTGCCAGCAGTTGGGGACTAGCGGGAGGAGAGACCCAGTACTTC. This codes for CASSWGLAGGETQYF.

This sequence joins TRBV27 and TRBJ2-7, with D possibly TRBD2 on 5 matching bases. Germline V gives CDR1 MNHEY, CDR2 SMNVEV (reference sequence). V lost 3 bases, J lost 6 bases, and 9 bases lay in between. This CDR3 is built from 12 residues. The CDR3 bases are TGTGCCAGCAGTTTGGGTGGAGGCGAGCAGTACTTC. Translation gives CASSLGGGEQYF.

The CDR3: CASSKLRTQYF. The CDR3 nucleotides read TGTGCCAGCAGCAAGCTAAGGACCCAGTACTTC. The chain joins TRBV2 to TRBJ2-5; D gene unclear. CDR3 length: 11 residues. The V gene's germline CDR1 is SNHLY and CDR2 FYNNEI. V lost 6 bases and J 7 bases, leaving 9 bases between the germline ends.

The chain employs TRBV7-2 and TRBJ2-1, with 10 bases matching TRBD2. Germline V lookup: CDR1 SGHTA, CDR2 FQGNSA. V shed 3 bases and J 1 base; nucleotides not matched to a gene: 3. The CDR3 sequence is 16 residues long. CDR3 residues: CASSLSGRASYNEQFF. CDR3 bases: TGTGCCAGCAGCTTGAGCGGGAGGGCGTCCTACAATGAGCAGTTCTTC.

This clone was observed a few times. The CDR3 region has the DNA TGTGCCACCAGCAGCCCGGGACAGGGGAACACTGAAGCTTTCTTT. This sequence encodes CATSSPGQGNTEAFF. The chain carries TRBV15 and TRBJ1-1; 9 bases match TRBD1. Losses at the gene ends were 3 bases for V and 1 base for J; bases not matched to a gene: 3. This CDR3 region has 15 residues. Germline V gene data show CDR1 as LNHNV and CDR2 as YYDKDF (reference sequence). Full variable domain (remainder filled in from reference TRBV15 and TRBJ1-1): DAMVIQNPRYQVTQFGKPVTLSCSQTLNHNVMYWYQQKSSQAPKLLFHYYDKDFNNEADTPDNFQSRRPNTSFCFLDIRSPGLGDTAMYLCATSSPGQGNTEAFFGQGTRLTVV.

J is TRBJ2-1 and V is TRBV28; D gene uncertain. Trimming left V 2 bases short and J 1 base short, with 9 bases between. Germline CDR1 reads MDHEN; CDR2 reads SYDVKM. The CDR3 is 15 amino acids. CDR3 sequence: CASSLVARSYNEQFF. CDR3 nucleotide sequence: TGTGCCAGCAGTTTAGTGGCTAGATCCTACAATGAGCAGTTCTTC.

J is TRBJ1-5 and V is TRBV11-2, with a tentative D call TRBD1 (6 bases). Germline loops: CDR1 SGHAT, CDR2 FQNNGV. The CDR3 runs to 15 residues. Trimming removed 2 bases at V and 0 bases at J, with 8 bases between. The CDR3 coding sequence is TGTGCCAGCAGCTTAAACAGGGATAGCAATCAGCCCCAGCATTTT. Translating gives CASSLNRDSNQPQHF.

This chain links TRBV12-1 with TRBJ1-6; the D call of TRBD1 is as the table states it, not checked on the DNA. TRBV12-1 is a listed pseudogene. The CDR3 is 16 residues long. The CDR3 here is CASSFEGAVSDSPLHF. The CDR3 DNA reads TGTGCCAGCAGCTTTGAGGGGGCTGTATCGGATTCACCCCTCCACTTT.

This clone appeared a few times. The chain joins TRBV13 to TRBJ1-3, with D possibly matching TRBD1 (5 bases). Germline V gene sequence: CDR1 PRHDT, CDR2 FYEKMQ (reference sequence). The CDR3 spans 15 residues. V lost 2 bases to trimming and J lost 3 bases, with 11 bases between them. CDR3 coding DNA: TGTGCCAGCAGCTTAAGGAAAAGGGGTGGAAACACCATATATTTT. It encodes CASSLRKRGGNTIYF. Looking up the rest from reference TRBV13 and TRBJ1-3 gives the full variable domain: AAGVIQSPRHLIKEKRETATLKCYPIPRHDTVYWYQQGPGQDPQFLISFYEKMQSDKGSIPDRFSAQQFSDYHSELNMSSLELGDSALYFCASSLRKRGGNTIYFGEGSWLTVV.

The chain combines TRBV28 with TRBJ2-1, with D tentatively TRBD1 (6 bases). V lost 3 bases, J lost 0 bases, and 12 bases lay in between. CDR3 length equals 16 residues. Per germline, CDR1 MDHEN and CDR2 SYDVKM. The CDR3 here is CASSLKTGSSYNEQFF. The CDR3 coding sequence is TGTGCCAGCAGTTTGAAAACAGGGAGCTCCTACAATGAGCAGTTCTTC.

The sample holds a few counts of this clone. The rearrangement uses TRBV6-2 or TRBV6-3 and TRBJ2-1; TRBD2 aligns across 11 bases. The CDR3 loop spans 19 amino acids. The J segment lost 0 bases and the V segment lost 2 bases, leaving 9 bases of the junction unmatched. The V gene's germline CDR1 is MNHEY and CDR2 SVGEGT. The CDR3 sequence is CASSYDFATSGSSYNEQFF. The CDR3 DNA sequence: TGTGCCAGCAGTTACGACTTCGCAACTAGCGGGAGCTCCTACAATGAGCAGTTCTTC.

CDR3 amino acids: CASRSSGRGADTQYF. The CDR3 nucleotides are TGCGCCAGCCGCTCTAGCGGGAGGGGGGCAGATACGCAGTATTTT. This chain links TRBV10-2 with TRBJ2-3; TRBD2 aligns across 12 bases. This CDR3 has 15 amino acids. V shed 8 bases and J 4 bases; nucleotides not matched to a gene: 7. From germline, CDR1 is WSHSY and CDR2 SAAADI.

The rearrangement links TRBV18 to TRBJ2-7; TRBD1 matches 8 bases. The CDR3 has 15 residues. V was pared by 2 bases and J by 0 bases, with 3 bases of the junction left unmatched. Germline-derived CDR1 and CDR2 are KGHSH and LQKENI. The CDR3 sequence: CASSPGQGYSYEQYF. The CDR3 region has the DNA TGTGCCAGCTCACCAGGACAGGGTTACTCCTACGAGCAGTACTTC. Full variable domain (remainder filled in from reference TRBV18 and TRBJ2-7): NAGVMQNPRHLVRRRGQEARLRCSPMKGHSHVYWYRQLPEEGLKFMVYLQKENIIDESGMPKERFSAEFPKEGPSILRIQQVVRGDSAAYFCASSPGQGYSYEQYFGPGTRLTVT.

The chain is built from TRBV18 and TRBJ2-5; a possible D gene is TRBD1 (6 bases). Trimming took off 0 bases at V and 5 bases at J, with 13 bases between the two ends. This CDR3 spans 15 amino acids. The V gene's germline CDR1 is KGHSH and CDR2 LQKENI. The CDR3, as DNA: TGTGCCAGCTCACCACCGTCAGGGGTCTGGGAGACCCAGTACTTC. This codes for CASSPPSGVWETQYF.

This clone was observed a few times. This chain connects TRBV11-3 to TRBJ2-7, with 10 bases lining up with TRBD1. The CDR3 spans 14 residues. From germline, CDR1 is SGHNT and CDR2 YENEEA. Unmatched junction bases numbered 3, after V lost 1 base and J lost 6 bases. Here the CDR3 DNA reads TGTGCCAGCAGCTTAGGACAGGGGGCCGGCGAGCAGTACTTC. Amino acid sequence: CASSLGQGAGEQYF.

J is TRBJ2-1 and V is TRBV28; TRBD2 matches at 14 bases. Germline CDR1 is MDHEN and CDR2 is SYDVKM. The V and J ends lost 5 bases and 4 bases, in that order; junction bases with no gene match: 13. CDR3 length: 19 amino acids. CDR3 nucleotides: TGTGCCAGCAGTCTAGGAGGACTAGCGGGAGGCCCTAAATACAATGAGCAGTTCTTC. Protein product: CASSLGGLAGGPKYNEQFF.

V usage is TRBV11-2 and J usage is TRBJ2-1; 7 bases map to TRBD1. Germline CDR1 and CDR2: SGHAT and FQNNGV. J was trimmed by 8 bases and V by 3 bases; bases with no gene match: 4. The CDR3 covers 13 residues. The CDR3 here is CASSFYRGYEQFF. The CDR3 nucleotides read TGTGCCAGCAGCTTTTACAGGGGATATGAGCAGTTCTTC.

The chain couples TRBV15 to TRBJ1-5, with 9 bases identical to TRBD1. Germline V gene lookup returns CDR1 LNHNV and CDR2 YYDKDF (reference sequence). This CDR3 is 16 amino acids long. Trimming at V came to 3 bases and at J to 3 bases, leaving 6 bases not matched to a gene. CDR3 in DNA: TGTGCCACCAGCAGTTACCGGGACAGGGTCAATCAGCCCCAGCATTTT. This sequence encodes CATSSYRDRVNQPQHF.

This sequence joins TRBV5-1 and TRBJ2-7, with 12 bases fitting TRBD2. J lost 2 bases, V lost 2 bases, and 11 bases had no gene match. From germline, CDR1 is SGHRS and CDR2 YFSETQ. The CDR3 has 18 residues. The CDR3, as DNA: TGCGCCAGCAGCTTAACTAGCGGGAGGAGCGATGGAACCTACGAGCAGTACTTC. Translating gives CASSLTSGRSDGTYEQYF.

The J gene is TRBJ1-4, the V gene TRBV5-1; the match to TRBD1 covers 7 bases. Germline CDR1 reads SGHRS; CDR2 reads YFSETQ. The CDR3 spans 14 residues. J gave up 3 bases and V 5 bases, and 4 bases lay outside the gene matches. The CDR3 sequence: CASSSGQSNEKLFF. CDR3 bases: TGCGCCAGCAGTTCGGGACAGTCTAATGAAAAACTGTTTTTT. The full variable domain, its missing parts supplied by reference TRBV5-1 and TRBJ1-4, is KAGVTQTPRYLIKTRGQQVTLSCSPISGHRSVSWYQQTPGQGLQFLFEYFSETQRNKGNFPGRFSGRQFSNSRSEMNVSTLELGDSALYLCASSSGQSNEKLFFGSGTQLSVL.

CDR3 in DNA: TGTGCTAGTGGGGGAGGCAATGAGCAGTTCTTC. As protein: CASGGGNEQFF. The chain links TRBV12-5 to TRBJ2-1; maybe TRBD2 (6 bases). The V end was cut by 6 bases, the J end by 6 bases, with 6 bases between. CDR3 size: 11 residues. Germline V lookup: CDR1 LGHNT, CDR2 FRNRAP.

This chain uses TRBV6-5 with TRBJ1-2, with D hard to call. V lost 6 bases and J lost 4, with 15 bases in between. The germline V gene has CDR1 MNHEY and CDR2 SVGAGI. This CDR3 has 14 residues. Here the CDR3 reads CASRAQAELYGYTF. The CDR3 region has the DNA TGTGCCAGCAGAGCCCAGGCAGAGCTCTATGGCTACACCTTC.

V is TRBV9 and J is TRBJ1-6; D might be TRBD1 (5 bases). Trimming shortened V by 4 bases and J by 4 bases, and 9 bases separated the two germline ends. CDR3 length equals 14 residues. The V gene's germline CDR1 is SGDLS and CDR2 YYNGEE. The DNA of the CDR3 is TGTGCCAGCAGCCCTACAGGTTATAATTCACCCCTCCACTTT. Protein sequence: CASSPTGYNSPLHF.

This chain connects TRBV4-3 to TRBJ1-6; a weak D match, TRBD1 (6 bases). V lost 0 bases to trimming and J lost 8 bases, with 14 bases between them. This CDR3 is built from 16 residues. Germline V gives CDR1 LGHNA, CDR2 YSLEER. The CDR3 here is CASSQDVYSGDSPLHF. The CDR3 region has the DNA TGCGCCAGCAGCCAAGATGTTTACTCAGGGGATTCACCCCTCCACTTT.

This clone was observed a handful of times. This chain links TRBV21-1 with TRBJ2-7; the table's TRBD1 call for D was not verified on the DNA. TRBV21-1 is termed a pseudogene. CDR3 length: 15 amino acids. The CDR3 protein is CASSKTALCSYEQYF. The CDR3 DNA is TGTGCCAGCAGCAAGACAGCCTTGTGCTCCTACGAGCAGTACTTC.

The chain couples TRBV7-2 to TRBJ2-3; TRBD2 agrees at 15 bases. CDR1 is SGHTA and CDR2 is FQGNSA in the germline V gene. V trimming: 4 bases; J trimming: 5 bases; junction bases outside the gene matches: 4. This CDR3 spans 16 amino acids. The CDR3 sequence: CASSSGLAGGVDTQYF. CDR3 sequence (DNA): TGTGCCAGCAGCTCGGGACTAGCGGGAGGTGTAGATACGCAGTATTTT.

The chain is built from TRBV18 and TRBJ2-1, with a possible D match to TRBD2 (6 bases). CDR3 length: 14 residues. The V and J ends lost 1 base and 9 bases respectively, with 13 bases between them. CDR1 and CDR2 from the germline V gene are KGHSH and LQKENI. In DNA, the CDR3 is TGTGCCAGCTCACCACGGCAGGAGGGTAGTGAGCAGTTCTTC. This encodes CASSPRQEGSEQFF.

The rearrangement links TRBV7-2 to TRBJ2-1; TRBD2 agrees at 12 bases. Germline values: CDR1 SGHTA, CDR2 FQGNSA. V gave up 3 bases and J gave up 12 bases; unmatched junction bases: 9. The CDR3 sequence is 15 residues long. The chain's CDR3 is CASSLTSGRGVGQFF. The CDR3 DNA follows: TGTGCCAGCAGCTTGACTAGCGGGAGAGGGGTAGGGCAGTTCTTC.